The 12 T cell receptor beta chains below were found in one sample sequenced in a study of molecular identifiers for immune sequencing clone quantification. Each CDR3 protein gets one entry after TCRdb re-called the PCR reads with MiXCR. The sample yields around 460,000 distinct CDR3 sequences, roughly 26% seen once. The sequenced sample was naive CD8+ T cells from blood, with Jurkat cell RNA spiked in. Subset meaning: FACS-sorted CD8+CD4-CCR7+CD45RA+ naive T cells. The receptors derive from a human donor in good health. Some libraries in this study had Jurkat cell RNA spiked in.

Of note for this clonotype: This may come from a read error, since a much larger clone is one base off. The CDR3 ends on some other residue instead of the conserved phenylalanine or tryptophan, so this is likely a read error. The chain has TRBV15 and TRBJ1-5; possibly TRBD1 for D (5 bases). Trimming left V 1 base short and J 1 base short, with 11 bases between. This CDR3 is built from 16 residues. The germline gives CDR1 LNHNV, CDR2 YYDKDF (reference sequence). The CDR3 region has the DNA TGTGCCACCAGCAGAGGAATAGGGGCCAGCAATCAGCCCCAGCATTCT. It is translated as CATSRGIGASNQPQHS.

This clonotype was counted only a few times. The chain links TRBV5-5 to TRBJ2-7; D is possibly TRBD1 (6 bases). This CDR3 contains 13 residues. The germline gives CDR1 SGHKS, CDR2 YYEKEE (reference sequence). Trimming cost V 4 bases and J 7 bases, with 15 bases left between them. In DNA form, the CDR3 reads TGTGCCAGCAGCGTTGGGACATGGTATGAGCAGTACTTC. It is translated as CASSVGTWYEQYF.

This clonotype was observed many times. V is TRBV5-6 and J is TRBJ2-5, with 7 bases aligning to TRBD2. Trimming cost V 4 bases and J 1 base; bases outside gene matches: 10. The CDR3 extends over 16 amino acids. The germline V gene has CDR1 SGHDT and CDR2 YYEEEE. Here the CDR3 DNA reads TGTGCCAGCAGCCCCCCGGGACTATTGTTCCAAGAGACCCAGTACTTC. It translates to CASSPPGLLFQETQYF.

This chain uses TRBV19 with TRBJ1-1, with unresolved D. The CDR3 has 12 amino acids. CDR1 and CDR2 from the germline V gene are LNHDA and SQIVND (reference sequence). Between the trimmed V and J ends, which lost 7 bases and 2 bases, there was a span of 8 bases. The CDR3 nucleotides read TGTGCCAGTACTGTCAGAAACACTGAAGCTTTCTTT. This translates into CASTVRNTEAFF.

This sequence joins TRBV11-2 and TRBJ1-1; D unclear. This CDR3 region has 16 residues. CDR1 is SGHAT, CDR2 FQNNGV, per germline. V dropped 1 base and J dropped 0 bases, with 12 bases sitting between them. CDR3 DNA sequence: TGTGCCAGCAGCTTAGTATCTATTACCATGAACACTGAAGCTTTCTTT. Translating it yields CASSLVSITMNTEAFF.

As to this clonotype: At one boundary the junction diverges from the germline segment, which might be a read error. The V call is TRBV14, the J call TRBJ2-4; D may be TRBD2 (5 bases). The CDR3 totals 16 residues. The germline CDR1 and CDR2 sequences are SGHDN and FVKESK. CDR3 loop: CASSRGADLAKNIRYF. As DNA, the CDR3 is TGTGCCAGCAGCCGAGGAGCGGACCTAGCCAAAAACATTCGGTACTTC. Full variable domain (remainder filled in from reference TRBV14 and TRBJ2-4): EAGVTQFPSHSVIEKGQTVTLRCDPISGHDNLYWYRRVMGKEIKFLLHFVKESKQDESGMPNNRFLAERTGGTYSTLKVQPAELEDSGVYFCASSRGADLAKNIRYFGAGTRLSVL.

The chain joins TRBV5-5 to TRBJ1-3, with 9 bases lining up with TRBD1. Germline trimming cut 1 base from V and 0 bases from J; bases unmatched to any gene: 14. This CDR3 spans 20 amino acids. The germline V gene encodes CDR1 SGHKS and CDR2 YYEKEE (reference sequence). CDR3 nucleotides: TGTGCCAGCAGCTTGCGGGGGACCCCGACAGGGGGAAACTCTGGAAACACCATATATTTT. Amino acid sequence: CASSLRGTPTGGNSGNTIYF.

Turning to this clonotype: Sequence at one end of the junction differs from germline and may be a read error. This chain uses TRBV28 with TRBJ2-2; D assignment may be TRBD1 or TRBD2 (5 bases each). Germline assignment: CDR1 MDHEN and CDR2 SYDVKM. This CDR3 has 15 residues. For the CDR3, the DNA is TGTGCCAGCAGTTTACGGACAAAGAACACCGGGGAACTGTTTTTT. This codes for CASSLRTKNTGELFF.

This clonotype has just a few counts. This chain joins TRBV19 and TRBJ1-2; weak D call: TRBD1 (6 bases). Germline loops: CDR1 LNHDA, CDR2 SQIVND (reference sequence). The V end was cut by 0 bases, the J end by 2 bases, with 13 bases between. This CDR3 is built from 16 residues. CDR3 nucleotides: TGTGCCAGTAGTATAGATCATGGGGGCGTGAACTATGGCTACACCTTC. Its protein product is CASSIDHGGVNYGYTF. Filled out from reference TRBV19 and TRBJ1-2, the complete variable domain reads DGGITQSPKYLFRKEGQNVTLSCEQNLNHDAMYWYRQDPGQGLRLIYYSQIVNDFQKGDIAEGYSVSREKKESFPLTVTSAQKNPTAFYLCASSIDHGGVNYGYTFGSGTRLTVV.

This clonotype has a count of ten or more. The chain uses TRBV6-1 and TRBJ1-1; 7 bases map to TRBD1. Germline CDR1 and CDR2: MNHNS and SASEGT. The CDR3 sequence is 15 residues long. With V trimmed by 1 base and J by 5 bases, 7 bases remained unmatched. CDR3 in DNA: TGTGCCAGCAGTGAAGACGACAGGGAGAGTACTGAAGCTTTCTTT. This encodes CASSEDDRESTEAFF.

The table lists this clonotype with many counts. The V call is TRBV13, the J call TRBJ2-7; 7 bases align to TRBD1. Losses at the gene ends were 5 bases for V and 5 bases for J; bases not matched to a gene: 6. The germline CDR1 and CDR2 sequences are PRHDT and FYEKMQ (reference sequence). This CDR3 comprises 13 residues. CDR3 sequence reads: CASSARQGHEQYF. The CDR3 DNA reads as TGTGCCAGCAGCGCCCGACAGGGCCACGAGCAGTACTTC.

This clonotype was found a few times. The rearrangement links TRBV4-1 to TRBJ2-3, with TRBD2 matching over 7 bases. V shed 2 bases, J shed 2 bases, and the junction held 4 bases outside the gene matches. The CDR3 consists of 15 residues. Germline V gene lookup returns CDR1 MGHRA and CDR2 YSYEKL. The CDR3 spells CASSQTGTNTDTQYF. CDR3 DNA sequence: TGCGCCAGCAGCCAAACCGGGACTAACACAGATACGCAGTATTTT.